A single sample gave rise to the 8 T cell receptor beta chains below, sequenced in a study of identical twins. TCRdb ran MiXCR on the 5' RACE reads and lists one entry per CDR3 protein. Of about 530,000 distinct CDR3 sequences listed, about a fifth are singletons. Another study also made use of these data, one on yellow fever vaccine responses in identical twins.

The sample comprised CD4+ T cells sorted from blood. The receptors were sampled from a woman aged 18-30 years in good health.

This clonotype has more than one count but fewer than ten. The V and J genes are TRBV12-3 or TRBV12-4 and TRBJ2-4, with 9 bases that match TRBD2. This CDR3 comprises 16 residues. After removal of 3 bases from V and 3 bases from J, the junction contained 6 bases not matched to a gene. CDR3 in amino acids: CASSFFSGGDKNIQYF. CDR3 in DNA: TGTGCCAGCAGTTTTTTTAGCGGGGGAGACAAAAACATTCAGTACTTC.

The CDR3 DNA reads TGCAGTGCTAGCGCTCAGGGGAACACTGAAGCTTTCTTT. Translated: CSASAQGNTEAFF. The chain employs TRBV20-1 and TRBJ1-1; weak D call: TRBD1 (5 bases). The V gene's germline CDR1 is DFQATT and CDR2 SNEGSKA (reference sequence). V was shortened by 3 bases and J by 1 base, with 9 bases between the two germline ends. This CDR3 is 13 amino acids long.

The V call is TRBV7-8, the J call TRBJ2-7; D unclear. V lost 3 bases to trimming and J lost 4 bases, with 19 bases between them. CDR1 is SGHVS and CDR2 is FQNEAQ in the germline V gene. The CDR3 is 16 residues long. CDR3 region: CASSLGSGPRLYEQYF. As DNA, the CDR3 is TGTGCCAGCAGCTTGGGCTCCGGTCCTCGCCTATACGAGCAGTACTTC.

V usage is TRBV19 and J usage is TRBJ2-5, with 7 bases that match TRBD1. The V and J ends lost 3 bases and 4 bases, in that order; junction bases with no gene match: 2. The CDR3 is made up of 13 amino acids. Germline lookup yields CDR1 LNHDA and CDR2 SQIVND (reference sequence). The CDR3 nucleotides read TGTGCCAGTAGTATTTCAGGGGGAGAGACCCAGTACTTC. Encoded protein: CASSISGGETQYF.

V usage is TRBV5-1 and J usage is TRBJ2-7; the D gene is possibly TRBD2 (6 bases). Germline-derived CDR1 and CDR2 are SGHRS and YFSETQ. V lost 1 base, J lost 3 bases, and 8 bases lay in between. The CDR3 has 13 amino acids. CDR3 loop: CASSLNSGYEQYV. The CDR3 DNA sequence: TGCGCCAGCAGCTTGAATAGCGGCTACGAGCAGTACGTC.

The CDR3 DNA sequence: TGCGCCAGCAGCCAAACTTCCCTCGCCGTATTTAGGGATAATAGCAACACCGGGGAGCTGTTTTTT. Translated: CASSQTSLAVFRDNSNTGELFF. The chain links TRBV4-1 to TRBJ2-2; D gene ambiguous. The germline V gene has CDR1 MGHRA and CDR2 YSYEKL. V lost 2 bases and J lost 2, with 30 bases in between. This CDR3 comprises 22 residues.

This clonotype has only a few counts. This sequence joins TRBV12-3 or TRBV12-4 and TRBJ2-7; no firm D call. The CDR3 totals 13 residues. V gave up 5 bases and J gave up 3 bases, with 11 bases separating them. CDR3 coding DNA: TGTGCCAGCAGTCCACGCCCGGGCTACGAGCAGTACGTC. It is translated as CASSPRPGYEQYV.

This clonotype was seen only a few times. This sequence joins TRBV11-2 and TRBJ2-2; D unclear. V was pared by 7 bases and J by 7 bases, with 16 bases between. The CDR3 length is 14 residues. Germline assignment: CDR1 SGHAT and CDR2 FQNNGV. For the CDR3, the DNA is TGTGCCAGCACCCCAGGCCTGGGGATCGGGGAGCTGTTTTTT. Its protein product is CASTPGLGIGELFF.